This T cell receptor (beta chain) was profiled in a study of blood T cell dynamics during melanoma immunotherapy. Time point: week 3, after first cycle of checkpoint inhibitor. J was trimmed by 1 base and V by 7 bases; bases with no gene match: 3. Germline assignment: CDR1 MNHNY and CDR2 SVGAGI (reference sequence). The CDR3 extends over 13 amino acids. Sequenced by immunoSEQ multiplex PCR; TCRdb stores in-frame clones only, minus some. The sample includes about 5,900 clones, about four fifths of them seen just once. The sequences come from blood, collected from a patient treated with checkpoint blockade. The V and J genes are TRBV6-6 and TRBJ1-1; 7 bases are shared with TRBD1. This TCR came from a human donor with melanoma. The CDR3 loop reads CASTRGQNTEAFF. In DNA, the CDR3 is TGTGCCAGCACTAGGGGGCAGAACACTGAAGCTTTCTTT.